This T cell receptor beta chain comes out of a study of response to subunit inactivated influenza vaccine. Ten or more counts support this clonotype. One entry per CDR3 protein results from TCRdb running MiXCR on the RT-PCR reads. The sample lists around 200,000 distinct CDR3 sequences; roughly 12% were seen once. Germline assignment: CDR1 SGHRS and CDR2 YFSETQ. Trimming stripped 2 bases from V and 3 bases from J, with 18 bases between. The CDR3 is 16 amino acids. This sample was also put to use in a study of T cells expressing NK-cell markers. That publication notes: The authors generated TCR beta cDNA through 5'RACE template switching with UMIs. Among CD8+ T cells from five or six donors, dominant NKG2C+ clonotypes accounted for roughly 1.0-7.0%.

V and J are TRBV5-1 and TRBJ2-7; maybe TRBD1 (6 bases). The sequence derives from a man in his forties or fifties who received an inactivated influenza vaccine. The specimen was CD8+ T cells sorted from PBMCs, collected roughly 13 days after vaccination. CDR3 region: CASSLGHGTNFYEQYF. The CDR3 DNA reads TGCGCCAGCAGCTTAGGGCACGGGACAAACTTCTACGAGCAGTACTTC.